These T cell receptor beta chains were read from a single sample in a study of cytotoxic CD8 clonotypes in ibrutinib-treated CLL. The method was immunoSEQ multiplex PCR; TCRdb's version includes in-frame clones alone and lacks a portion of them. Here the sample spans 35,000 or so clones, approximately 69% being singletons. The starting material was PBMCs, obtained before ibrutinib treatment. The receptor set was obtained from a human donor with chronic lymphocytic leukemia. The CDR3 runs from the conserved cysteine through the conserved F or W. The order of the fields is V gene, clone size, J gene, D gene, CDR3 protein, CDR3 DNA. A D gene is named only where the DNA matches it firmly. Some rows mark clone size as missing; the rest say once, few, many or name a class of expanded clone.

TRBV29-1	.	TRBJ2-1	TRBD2	CSVIQMTSGSNEQFF	TGCAGCGTTATACAGATGACTAGCGGGAGCAATGAGCAGTTCTTC
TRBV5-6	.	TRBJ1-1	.	CASSLVVRDVTEAFF	TGTGCCAGCAGCTTGGTGGTGAGGGATGTGACTGAAGCTTTCTTT
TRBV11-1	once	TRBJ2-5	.	CASSLGGTETQYF	TGTGCCAGCAGCTTAGGTGGGACAGAGACCCAGTACTTC
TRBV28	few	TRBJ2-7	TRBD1	CASSLLQGARGEQYF	TGTGCCAGCAGCTTACTACAGGGGGCCCGAGGCGAGCAGTACTTC
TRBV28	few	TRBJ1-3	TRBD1	CASTYTGVAGNTIYF	TGTGCCAGCACCTATACAGGGGTAGCGGGAAACACCATATATTTT
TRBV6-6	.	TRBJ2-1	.	CASSRGQGLLHNEQFF	TGTGCCAGCTCCAGAGGCCAGGGTCTATTACACAATGAGCAGTTCTTC
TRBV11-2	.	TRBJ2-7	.	CASSLTLQGEFYEQYF	TGTGCCAGCAGCCTTACCTTACAGGGTGAGTTCTACGAGCAGTACTTC
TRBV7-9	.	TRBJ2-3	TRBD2	CASSLGVTGGGTDTQYF	TGTGCCAGCAGCTTAGGTGTGACGGGAGGTGGCACAGATACGCAGTATTTT
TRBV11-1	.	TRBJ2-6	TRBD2	CASSPGTTGANVLTF	TGTGCCAGCAGCCCGGGGACTACTGGGGCCAACGTCCTGACTTTC
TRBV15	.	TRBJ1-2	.	CATSRDTGLRGYTF	TGTGCCACCAGCAGAGATACGGGGCTTAGGGGCTACACCTTC
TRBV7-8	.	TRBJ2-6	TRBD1	CASSAPGQRSGANVLTF	TGTGCCAGCAGCGCCCCGGGACAGCGCTCTGGGGCCAACGTCCTGACTTTC
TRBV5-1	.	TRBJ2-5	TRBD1	CASSSGQGVLKETQYF	TGCGCCAGCAGCTCCGGACAGGGGGTTTTGAAAGAGACCCAGTACTTC
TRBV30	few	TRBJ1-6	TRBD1	CAWTRTGTLGDSPLHF	TGTGCCTGGACCCGGACAGGGACCCTCGGGGATTCACCCCTCCACTTT
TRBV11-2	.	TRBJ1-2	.	CASSPTPTGDYGYTF	TGTGCCAGCAGCCCCACGCCGACAGGCGACTATGGCTACACCTTC
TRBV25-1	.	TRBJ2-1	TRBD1	CASSGQAGQGFNEQFF	TGTGCCAGCAGTGGCCAAGCGGGACAGGGGTTCAATGAGCAGTTCTTC